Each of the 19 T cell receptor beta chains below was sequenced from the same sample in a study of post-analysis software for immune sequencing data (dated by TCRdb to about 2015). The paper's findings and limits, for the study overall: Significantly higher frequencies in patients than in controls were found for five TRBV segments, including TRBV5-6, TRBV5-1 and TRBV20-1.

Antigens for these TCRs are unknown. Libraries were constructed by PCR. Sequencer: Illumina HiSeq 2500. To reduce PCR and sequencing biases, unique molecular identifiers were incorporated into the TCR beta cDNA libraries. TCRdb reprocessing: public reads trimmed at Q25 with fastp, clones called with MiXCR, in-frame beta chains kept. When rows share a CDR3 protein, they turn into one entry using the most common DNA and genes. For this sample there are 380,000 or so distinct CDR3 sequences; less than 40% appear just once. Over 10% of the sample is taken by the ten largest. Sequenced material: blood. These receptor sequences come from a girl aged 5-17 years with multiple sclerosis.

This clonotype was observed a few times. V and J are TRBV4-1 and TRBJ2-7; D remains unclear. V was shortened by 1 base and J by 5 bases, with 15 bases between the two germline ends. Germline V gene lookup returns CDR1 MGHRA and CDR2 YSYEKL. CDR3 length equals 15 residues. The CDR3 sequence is CASSQAWLEEHEQYF. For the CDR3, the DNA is TGCGCCAGCAGCCAAGCCTGGCTAGAGGAACACGAGCAGTACTTC.

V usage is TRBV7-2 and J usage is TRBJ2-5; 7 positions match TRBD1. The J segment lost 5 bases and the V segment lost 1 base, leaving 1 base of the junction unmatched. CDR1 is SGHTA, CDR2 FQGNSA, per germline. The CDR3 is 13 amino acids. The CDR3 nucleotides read TGTGCCAGCAGCTTAGTGACAGGGGAGACCCAGTACTTC. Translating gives CASSLVTGETQYF.

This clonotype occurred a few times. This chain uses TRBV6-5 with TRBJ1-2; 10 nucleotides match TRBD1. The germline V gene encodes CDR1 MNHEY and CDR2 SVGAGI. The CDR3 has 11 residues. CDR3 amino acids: CGVGQGLGYTF. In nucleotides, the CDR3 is TGTGGGGTGGGACAGGGGCTTGGCTACACCTTC.

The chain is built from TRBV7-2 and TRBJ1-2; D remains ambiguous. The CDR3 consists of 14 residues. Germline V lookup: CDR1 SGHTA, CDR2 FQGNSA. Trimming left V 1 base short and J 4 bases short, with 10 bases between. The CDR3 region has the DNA TGTGCCAGCAGCTTAGGGGTGACAATCTATGGCTACACCTTC. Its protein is CASSLGVTIYGYTF.

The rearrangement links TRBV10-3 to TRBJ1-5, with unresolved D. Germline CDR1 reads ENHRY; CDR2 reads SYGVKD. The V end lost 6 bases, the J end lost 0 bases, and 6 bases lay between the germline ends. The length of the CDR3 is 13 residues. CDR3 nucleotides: TGTGCCATCAGAAGAAATAGCAATCAGCCCCAGCATTTT. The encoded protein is CAIRRNSNQPQHF.

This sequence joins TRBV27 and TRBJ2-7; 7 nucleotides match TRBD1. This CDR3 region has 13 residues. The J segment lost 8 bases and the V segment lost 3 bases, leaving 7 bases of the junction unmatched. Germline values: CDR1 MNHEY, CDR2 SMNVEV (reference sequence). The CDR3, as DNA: TGTGCCAGCAGTTTGACAGGGCCCCACAAGCAGTACTTC. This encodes CASSLTGPHKQYF.

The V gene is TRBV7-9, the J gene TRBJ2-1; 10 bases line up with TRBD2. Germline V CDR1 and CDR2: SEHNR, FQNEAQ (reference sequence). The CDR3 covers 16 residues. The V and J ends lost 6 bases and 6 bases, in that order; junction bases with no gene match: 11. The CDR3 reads CASSTKAGGPINEQFF. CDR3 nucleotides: TGTGCCAGCAGTACCAAAGCGGGGGGGCCGATCAATGAGCAGTTCTTC.

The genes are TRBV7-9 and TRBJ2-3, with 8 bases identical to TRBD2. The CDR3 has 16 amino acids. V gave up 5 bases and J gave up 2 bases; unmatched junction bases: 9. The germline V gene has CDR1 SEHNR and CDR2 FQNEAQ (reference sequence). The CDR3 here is CASSPREGRSTDTQYF. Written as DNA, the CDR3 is TGTGCCAGCAGCCCACGGGAGGGGAGATCCACAGATACGCAGTATTTT.

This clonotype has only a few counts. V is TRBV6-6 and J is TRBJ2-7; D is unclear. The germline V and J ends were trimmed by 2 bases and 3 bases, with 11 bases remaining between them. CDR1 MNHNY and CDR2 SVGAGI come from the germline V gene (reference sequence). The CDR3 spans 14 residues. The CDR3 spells CASSYAGIVYEQYF. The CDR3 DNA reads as TGTGCCAGCAGTTACGCAGGAATAGTCTACGAGCAGTACTTC.

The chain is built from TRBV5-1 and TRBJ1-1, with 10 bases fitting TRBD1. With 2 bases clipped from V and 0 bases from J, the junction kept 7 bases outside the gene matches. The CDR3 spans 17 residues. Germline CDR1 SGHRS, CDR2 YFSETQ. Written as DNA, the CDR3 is TGCGCCAGCAGCTTACGGACAGGGGGTCAGGTGAACACTGAAGCTTTCTTT. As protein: CASSLRTGGQVNTEAFF.

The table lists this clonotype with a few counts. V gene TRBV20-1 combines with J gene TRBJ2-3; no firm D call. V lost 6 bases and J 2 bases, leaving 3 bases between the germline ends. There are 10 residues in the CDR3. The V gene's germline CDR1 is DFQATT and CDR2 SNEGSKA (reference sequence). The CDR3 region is CSAFTDTQYF. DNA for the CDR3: TGCAGTGCCTTCACAGATACGCAGTATTTT.

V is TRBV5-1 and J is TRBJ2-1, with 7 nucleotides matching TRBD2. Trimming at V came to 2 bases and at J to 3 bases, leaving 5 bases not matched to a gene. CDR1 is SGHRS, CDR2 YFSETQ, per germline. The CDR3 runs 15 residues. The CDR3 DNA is TGCGCCAGCAGCTTAGGGACTATCCACTACAATGAGCAGTTCTTC. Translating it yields CASSLGTIHYNEQFF.

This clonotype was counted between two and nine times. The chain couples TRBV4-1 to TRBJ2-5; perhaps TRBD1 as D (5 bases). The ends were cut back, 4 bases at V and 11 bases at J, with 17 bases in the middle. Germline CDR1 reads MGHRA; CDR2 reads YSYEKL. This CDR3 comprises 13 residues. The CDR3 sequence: CASSPRDYNEQYF. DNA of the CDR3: TGCGCCAGCAGCCCCAGGGATTACAATGAGCAGTACTTC.

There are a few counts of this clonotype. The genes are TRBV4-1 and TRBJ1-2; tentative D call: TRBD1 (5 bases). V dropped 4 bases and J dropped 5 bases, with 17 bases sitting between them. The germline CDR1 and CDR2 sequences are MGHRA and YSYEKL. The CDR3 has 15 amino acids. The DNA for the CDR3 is TGCGCCAGCAGCCGCGACTCGGACAACAGATATGGCTACACCTTC. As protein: CASSRDSDNRYGYTF.

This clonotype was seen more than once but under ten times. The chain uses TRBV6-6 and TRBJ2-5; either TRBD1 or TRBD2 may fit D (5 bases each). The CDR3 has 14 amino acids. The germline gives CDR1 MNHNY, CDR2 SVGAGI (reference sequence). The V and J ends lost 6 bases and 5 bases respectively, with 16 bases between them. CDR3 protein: CASRFPGPGETQYF. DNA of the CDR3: TGTGCCAGCAGGTTCCCGGGACCCGGGGAGACCCAGTACTTC.

CDR3 bases: TGCAGTGCTATGGGTCTTCAGCCCTTGAGCAATCAGCCCCAGCATTTT. Translation gives CSAMGLQPLSNQPQHF. The rearrangement uses TRBV20-1 and TRBJ1-5, with D unclear. The V and J ends lost 4 bases and 1 base respectively, with 17 bases between them. The germline V gene has CDR1 DFQATT and CDR2 SNEGSKA (reference sequence). This CDR3 is built from 16 residues.

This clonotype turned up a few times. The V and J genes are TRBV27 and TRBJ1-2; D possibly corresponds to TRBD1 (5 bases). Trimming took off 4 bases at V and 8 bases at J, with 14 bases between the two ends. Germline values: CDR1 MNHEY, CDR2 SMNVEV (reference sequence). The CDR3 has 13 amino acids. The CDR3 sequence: CASSYWQGGGYTF. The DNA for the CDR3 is TGTGCCAGCAGTTACTGGCAGGGAGGCGGCTACACCTTC.

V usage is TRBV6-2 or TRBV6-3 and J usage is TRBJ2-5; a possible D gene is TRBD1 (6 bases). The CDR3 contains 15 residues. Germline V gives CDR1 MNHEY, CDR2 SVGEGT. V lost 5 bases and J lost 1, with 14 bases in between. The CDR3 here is CASSQPQGPQETQYF. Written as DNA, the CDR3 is TGTGCCAGCAGTCAACCACAGGGACCCCAAGAGACCCAGTACTTC.

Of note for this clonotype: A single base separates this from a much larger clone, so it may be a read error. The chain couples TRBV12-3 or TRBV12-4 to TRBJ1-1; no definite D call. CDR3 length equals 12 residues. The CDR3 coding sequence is TGTGCTGACGGCTCTGACAACACTGACGCTTTCTTT. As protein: CADGSDNTDAFF.